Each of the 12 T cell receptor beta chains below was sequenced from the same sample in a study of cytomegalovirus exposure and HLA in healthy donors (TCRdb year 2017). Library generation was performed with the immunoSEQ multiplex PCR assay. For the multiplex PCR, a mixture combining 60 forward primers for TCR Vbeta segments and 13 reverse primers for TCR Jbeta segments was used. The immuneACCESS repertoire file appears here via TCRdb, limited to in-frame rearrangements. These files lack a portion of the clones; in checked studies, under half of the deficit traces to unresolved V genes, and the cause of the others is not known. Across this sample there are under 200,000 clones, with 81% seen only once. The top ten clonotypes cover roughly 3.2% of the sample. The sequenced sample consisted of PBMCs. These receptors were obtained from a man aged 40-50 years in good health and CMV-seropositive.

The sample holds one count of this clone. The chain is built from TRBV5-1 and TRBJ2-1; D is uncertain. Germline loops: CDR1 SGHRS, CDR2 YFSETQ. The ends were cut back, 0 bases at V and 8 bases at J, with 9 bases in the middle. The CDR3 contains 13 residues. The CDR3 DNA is TGCGCCAGCAGCTTGGGGCTCGTTGATGAGCAGTTCTTC. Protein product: CASSLGLVDEQFF. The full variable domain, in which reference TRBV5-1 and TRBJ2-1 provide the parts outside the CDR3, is KAGVTQTPRYLIKTRGQQVTLSCSPISGHRSVSWYQQTPGQGLQFLFEYFSETQRNKGNFPGRFSGRQFSNSRSEMNVSTLELGDSALYLCASSLGLVDEQFFGPGTRLTVL.

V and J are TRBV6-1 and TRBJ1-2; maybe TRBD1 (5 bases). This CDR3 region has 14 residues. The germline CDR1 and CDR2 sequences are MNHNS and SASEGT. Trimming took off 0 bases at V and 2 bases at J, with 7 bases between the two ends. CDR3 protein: CASSEAPGNYGYTF. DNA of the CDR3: TGTGCCAGCAGTGAAGCGCCAGGGAACTATGGCTACACCTTC.

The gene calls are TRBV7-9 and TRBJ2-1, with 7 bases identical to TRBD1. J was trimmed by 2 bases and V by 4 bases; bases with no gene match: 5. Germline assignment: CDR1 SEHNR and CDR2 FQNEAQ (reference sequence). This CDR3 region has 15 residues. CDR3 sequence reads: CASSSTGEAYNEQFF. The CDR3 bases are TGTGCCAGCAGCTCAACAGGGGAAGCCTACAATGAGCAGTTCTTC.

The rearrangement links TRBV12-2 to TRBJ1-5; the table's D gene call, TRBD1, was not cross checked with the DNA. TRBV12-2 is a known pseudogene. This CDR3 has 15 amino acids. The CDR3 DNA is TGTGCAAGTCGCTTAGCTCGACAGGGTGAGCAGCCCCAGCATTTT. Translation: CASRLARQGEQPQHF.

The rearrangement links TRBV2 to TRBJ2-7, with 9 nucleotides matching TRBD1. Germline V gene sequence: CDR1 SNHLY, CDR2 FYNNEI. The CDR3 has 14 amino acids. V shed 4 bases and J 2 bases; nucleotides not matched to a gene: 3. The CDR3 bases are TGTGCCAGCAGTGGGAGACAGGGGGCCTACGAGCAGTACTTC. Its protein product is CASSGRQGAYEQYF.

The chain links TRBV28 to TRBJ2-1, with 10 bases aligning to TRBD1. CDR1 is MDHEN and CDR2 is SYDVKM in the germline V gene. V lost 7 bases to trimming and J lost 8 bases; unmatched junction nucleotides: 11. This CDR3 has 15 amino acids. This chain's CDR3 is CASTVIGTGADEQFF. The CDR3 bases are TGTGCCAGCACCGTAATTGGGACAGGGGCTGATGAGCAGTTCTTC.

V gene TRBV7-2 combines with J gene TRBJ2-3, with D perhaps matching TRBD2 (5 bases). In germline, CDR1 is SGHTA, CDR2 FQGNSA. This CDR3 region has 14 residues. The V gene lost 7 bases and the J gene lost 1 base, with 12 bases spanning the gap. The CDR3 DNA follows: TGTGCCAGCAACGAGGAGGTGGGCACAGATACGCAGTATTTT. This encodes CASNEEVGTDTQYF.

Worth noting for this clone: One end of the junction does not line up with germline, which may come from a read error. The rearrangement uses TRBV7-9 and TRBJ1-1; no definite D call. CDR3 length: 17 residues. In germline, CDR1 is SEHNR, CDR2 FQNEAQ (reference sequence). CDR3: CSSSLRLASDMNTEAFF. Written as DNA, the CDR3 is TGTTCCAGCAGCCTGCGGCTTGCTTCCGATATGAACACTGAAGCTTTCTTT.

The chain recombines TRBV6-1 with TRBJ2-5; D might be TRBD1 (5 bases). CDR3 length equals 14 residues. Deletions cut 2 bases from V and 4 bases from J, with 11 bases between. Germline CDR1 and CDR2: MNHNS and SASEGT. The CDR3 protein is CASSERGRRETQYF. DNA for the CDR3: TGTGCCAGCAGTGAAAGGGGTCGGCGAGAGACCCAGTACTTC.

For the CDR3, the DNA is TGTGCCAGCAGCCCTGGACTGTACTATGGCTACACCTTC. Translating gives CASSPGLYYGYTF. V usage is TRBV28 and J usage is TRBJ1-2, with D unresolved. This CDR3 region has 13 residues. CDR1 is MDHEN, CDR2 SYDVKM, per germline. With 6 bases removed from V and 3 bases from J, the gap between germline ends came to 11 bases.

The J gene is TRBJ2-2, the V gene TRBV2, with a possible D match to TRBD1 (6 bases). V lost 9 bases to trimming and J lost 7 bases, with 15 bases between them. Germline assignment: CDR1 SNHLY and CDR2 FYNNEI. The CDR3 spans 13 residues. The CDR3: CASTPQGFGELFF. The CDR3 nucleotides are TGTGCCAGTACTCCGCAGGGGTTCGGGGAGCTGTTTTTT.

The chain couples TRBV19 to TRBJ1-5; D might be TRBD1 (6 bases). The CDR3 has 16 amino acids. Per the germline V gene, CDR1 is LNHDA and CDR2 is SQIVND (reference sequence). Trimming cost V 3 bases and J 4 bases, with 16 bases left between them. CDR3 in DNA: TGTGCCAGTAGTATCGGGGGGGGCGCCTGGAATCAGCCCCAGCATTTT. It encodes CASSIGGGAWNQPQHF.